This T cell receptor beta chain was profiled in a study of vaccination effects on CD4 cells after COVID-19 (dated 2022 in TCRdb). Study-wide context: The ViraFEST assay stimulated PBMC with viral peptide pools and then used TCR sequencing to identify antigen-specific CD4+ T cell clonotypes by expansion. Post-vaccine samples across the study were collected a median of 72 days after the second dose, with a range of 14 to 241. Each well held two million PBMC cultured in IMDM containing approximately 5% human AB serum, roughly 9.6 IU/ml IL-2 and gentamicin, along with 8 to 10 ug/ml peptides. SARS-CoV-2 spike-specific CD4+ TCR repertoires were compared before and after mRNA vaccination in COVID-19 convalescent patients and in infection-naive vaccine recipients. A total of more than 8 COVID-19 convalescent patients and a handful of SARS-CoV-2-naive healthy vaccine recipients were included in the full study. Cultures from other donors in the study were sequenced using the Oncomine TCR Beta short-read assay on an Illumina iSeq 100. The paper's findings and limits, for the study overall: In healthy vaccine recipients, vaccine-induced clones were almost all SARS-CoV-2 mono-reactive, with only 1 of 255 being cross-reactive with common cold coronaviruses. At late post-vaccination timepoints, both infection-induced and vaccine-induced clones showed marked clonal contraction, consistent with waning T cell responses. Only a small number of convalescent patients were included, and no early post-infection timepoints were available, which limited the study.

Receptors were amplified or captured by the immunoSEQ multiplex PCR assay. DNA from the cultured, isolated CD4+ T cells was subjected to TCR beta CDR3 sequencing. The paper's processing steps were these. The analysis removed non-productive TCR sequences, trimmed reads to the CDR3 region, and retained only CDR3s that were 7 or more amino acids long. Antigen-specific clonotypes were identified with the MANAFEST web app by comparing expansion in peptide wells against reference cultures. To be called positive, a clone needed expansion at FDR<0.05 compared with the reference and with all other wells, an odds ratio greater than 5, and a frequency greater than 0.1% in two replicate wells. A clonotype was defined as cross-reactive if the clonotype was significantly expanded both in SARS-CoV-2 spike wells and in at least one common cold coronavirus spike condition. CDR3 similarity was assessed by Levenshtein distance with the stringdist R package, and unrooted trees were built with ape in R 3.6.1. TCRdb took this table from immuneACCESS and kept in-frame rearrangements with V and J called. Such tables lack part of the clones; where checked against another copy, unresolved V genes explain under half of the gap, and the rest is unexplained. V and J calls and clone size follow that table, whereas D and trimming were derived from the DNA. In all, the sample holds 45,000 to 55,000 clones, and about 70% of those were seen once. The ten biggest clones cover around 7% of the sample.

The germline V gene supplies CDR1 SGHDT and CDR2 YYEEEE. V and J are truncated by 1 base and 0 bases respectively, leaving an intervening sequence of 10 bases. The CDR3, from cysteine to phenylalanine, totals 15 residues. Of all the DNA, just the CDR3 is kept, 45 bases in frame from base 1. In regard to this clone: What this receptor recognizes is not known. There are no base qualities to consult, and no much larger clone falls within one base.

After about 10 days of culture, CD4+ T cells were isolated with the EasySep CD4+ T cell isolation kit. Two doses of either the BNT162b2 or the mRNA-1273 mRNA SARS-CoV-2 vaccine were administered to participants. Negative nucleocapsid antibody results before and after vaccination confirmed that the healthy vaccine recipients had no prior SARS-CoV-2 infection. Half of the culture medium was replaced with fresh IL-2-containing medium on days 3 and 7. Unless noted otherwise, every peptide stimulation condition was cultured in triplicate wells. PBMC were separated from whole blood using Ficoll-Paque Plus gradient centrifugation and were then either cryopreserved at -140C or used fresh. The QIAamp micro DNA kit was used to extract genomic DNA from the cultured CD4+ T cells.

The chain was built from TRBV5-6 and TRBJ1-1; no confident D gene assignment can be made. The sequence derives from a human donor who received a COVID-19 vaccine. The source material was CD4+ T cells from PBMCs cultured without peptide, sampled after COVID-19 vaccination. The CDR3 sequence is CASSLSDGVNTEAFF. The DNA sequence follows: TGTGCCAGCAGCTTGTCTGACGGTGTGAACACTGAAGCTTTCTTT.